The 17 T cell receptor beta chains in this list originate from one sample, sequenced in a study of T cells in Graves' hyperthyroidism and ophthalmopathy. Amplification targeted TCR beta CDR3 regions from RNA transcripts. The TCR CDR3 was amplified in a first-round RT-PCR using the HTBI primer set. TCRdb reanalysed the multiplex PCR reads using MiXCR and keeps one entry per CDR3 protein. The sample carries about 570,000 distinct CDR3 sequences, 12% to 15% recorded once. The source material was blood. Source of these receptors: a woman aged 40 to 50 with Graves' hyperthyroidism.

This clonotype was seen repeatedly, ten times or more. The CDR3 DNA follows: TGTGCCAGCAGTTTACAACGGCTGAACACTGAAGCTTTCTTT. Its translation is CASSLQRLNTEAFF. The gene calls are TRBV28 and TRBJ1-1; D unclear. The germline gives CDR1 MDHEN, CDR2 SYDVKM. The CDR3 is made up of 14 amino acids. V gave up 2 bases and J gave up 0 bases, with 7 bases separating them.

This rearrangement joins TRBV18 to TRBJ2-4; 8 positions agree with TRBD2. The J segment lost 0 bases and the V segment lost 0 bases, leaving 13 bases of the junction unmatched. Germline V gene lookup returns CDR1 KGHSH and CDR2 LQKENI. This CDR3 contains 20 residues. CDR3 coding DNA: TGTGCCAGCTCACCACCTGCTGAGATAGCGGGACTACTAGCCAAAAACATTCAGTACTTC. Its protein is CASSPPAEIAGLLAKNIQYF.

This clonotype has a handful of counts. This rearrangement joins TRBV29-1 to TRBJ2-7; maybe TRBD2 (6 bases). The V gene lost 2 bases and the J gene lost 6 bases, with 8 bases spanning the gap. The CDR3 sequence is 11 residues long. Per the germline V gene, CDR1 is SQVTM and CDR2 is ANQGSEA. CDR3 sequence reads: CSVERGGEQYF. CDR3 sequence (DNA): TGCAGCGTTGAAAGGGGAGGCGAGCAGTACTTC.

This clonotype was detected ten times or more. The V and J genes are TRBV7-8 and TRBJ1-5; D might be TRBD1 (5 bases). The CDR3 consists of 16 residues. Germline V lookup: CDR1 SGHVS, CDR2 FQNEAQ. Between the trimmed V and J ends, which lost 0 bases and 3 bases, there was a span of 12 bases. The DNA for the CDR3 is TGTGCCAGCAGCTTAGCTCAAAGACAGACCAATCAGCCCCAGCATTTT. This gives the protein CASSLAQRQTNQPQHF. The variable domain in full, with the rest retrieved from reference TRBV7-8 and TRBJ1-5, is GAGVSQSPRYKVAKRGQDVALRCDPISGHVSLFWYQQALGQGPEFLTYFQNEAQLDKSGLPSDRFFAERPEGSVSTLKIQRTQQEDSAVYLCASSLAQRQTNQPQHFGDGTRLSIL.

The V call is TRBV7-3, the J call TRBJ2-1; 7 positions agree with TRBD2. CDR1 and CDR2 from the germline V gene are SGHTA and FQGTGA. J lost 0 bases, V lost 5 bases, and 7 bases had no gene match. This CDR3 contains 16 residues. CDR3 sequence reads: CASSAASGSSYNEQFF. The DNA for the CDR3 is TGTGCCAGCAGCGCGGCTAGCGGTAGCTCCTACAATGAGCAGTTCTTC.

This clonotype was seen ten or more times. The V call is TRBV12-3 or TRBV12-4, the J call TRBJ1-1; TRBD1 agrees at 10 bases. V shed 7 bases and J 1 base; nucleotides not matched to a gene: 6. The CDR3 is made up of 15 amino acids. The CDR3: CASTLTGGPNTEAFF. CDR3 nucleotide sequence: TGTGCCAGCACTTTGACAGGGGGCCCGAACACTGAAGCTTTCTTT.

This chain links TRBV11-1 with TRBJ2-2; possibly TRBD1 for D (5 bases). Trimming left V 6 bases short and J 6 bases short, with 11 bases between. This CDR3 has 13 residues. Germline V lookup: CDR1 SGHAT, CDR2 FQDESV (reference sequence). Here the CDR3 DNA reads TGTGCCAGCAGGTCAGGGTATCCCGGGGAGCTGTTTTTT. This codes for CASRSGYPGELFF. Full variable domain (remainder filled in from reference TRBV11-1 and TRBJ2-2): EAEVAQSPRYKITEKSQAVAFWCDPISGHATLYWYRQILGQGPELLVQFQDESVVDDSQLPKDRFSAERLKGVDSTLKIQPAELGDSAMYLCASRSGYPGELFFGEGSRLTVL.

This clonotype was detected many times. V and J are TRBV11-2 and TRBJ1-2; D is undetermined. There are 12 residues in the CDR3. From germline, CDR1 is SGHAT and CDR2 FQNNGV. V was trimmed by 4 bases and J by 6 bases, leaving 9 bases between them. The CDR3 sequence is CASSSGSDGYTF. CDR3 sequence (DNA): TGTGCCAGCAGCTCCGGGTCGGATGGCTACACCTTC.

This clonotype was seen only a few times. The chain couples TRBV29-1 to TRBJ1-1; 8 bases are shared with TRBD1. V shed 6 bases, J shed 5 bases, and the junction held 5 bases outside the gene matches. CDR3 length equals 12 residues. Germline-derived CDR1 and CDR2 are SQVTM and ANQGSEA. CDR3 amino acids: CSVYTGGTEAFF. Here the CDR3 DNA reads TGCAGCGTGTACACAGGGGGTACTGAAGCTTTCTTT.

The chain recombines TRBV5-8 with TRBJ2-1; 7 bases align to TRBD2. CDR1 is SGHTS and CDR2 is YDEGEE in the germline V gene. The CDR3 runs to 15 residues. V gave up 2 bases and J gave up 4 bases; unmatched junction bases: 6. The CDR3 bases are TGTGCCAGCAGCTTCTTGGGGGGGGGTTACAATGAGCAGTTCTTC. Its protein product is CASSFLGGGYNEQFF.

This clonotype has at least ten counts. The chain joins TRBV12-3 or TRBV12-4 to TRBJ2-2, with D perhaps TRBD1 (6 bases). Trimming shortened V by 6 bases and J by 5 bases, and 25 bases separated the two germline ends. This CDR3 contains 18 residues. The CDR3 bases are TGTGCCAGCAGCCCTTATAACTACAGGGTCGGGTGGACCGGGGAGCTGTTTTTT. This gives the protein CASSPYNYRVGWTGELFF.

The table lists this clonotype with many counts. This chain joins TRBV28 and TRBJ2-1; 13 nucleotides agree with TRBD2. Germline V lookup: CDR1 MDHEN, CDR2 SYDVKM. The length of the CDR3 is 19 residues. V shed 2 bases and J 8 bases; nucleotides not matched to a gene: 15. The CDR3 region has the DNA TGTGCCAGCAGTTTAGGGTCACTAGCGGGAGGGCCTTGGTTGCATGAGCAGTTCTTC. This encodes CASSLGSLAGGPWLHEQFF. Full variable domain (missing parts from reference TRBV28 and TRBJ2-1): DVKVTQSSRYLVKRTGEKVFLECVQDMDHENMFWYRQDPGLGLRLIYFSYDVKMKEKGDIPEGYSVSREKKERFSLILESASTNQTSMYLCASSLGSLAGGPWLHEQFFGPGTRLTVL.

This clonotype was seen repeatedly, ten times or more. The chain uses TRBV5-1 and TRBJ1-1; 8 bases align to TRBD1. The junction had 10 bases not matched to a gene; V was cut back by 4 bases and J by 2 bases. Germline V gene data show CDR1 as SGHRS and CDR2 as YFSETQ. This CDR3 is 16 amino acids long. CDR3 sequence reads: CASSPDRDRRNTEAFF. CDR3 coding DNA: TGCGCCAGCAGCCCGGACAGGGATAGAAGAAACACTGAAGCTTTCTTT.

The chain's CDR3 is CASSYSGQTSPLHF. CDR3 in DNA: TGTGCCAGCAGTTACTCGGGACAGACATCACCCCTCCACTTT. This sequence joins TRBV6-5 and TRBJ1-6; 7 nucleotides line up with TRBD1. V dropped 0 bases and J dropped 10; count of bases not matched to a gene: 3. The CDR3 contains 14 residues. CDR1 MNHEY and CDR2 SVGAGI come from the germline V gene.

The chain joins TRBV19 to TRBJ2-1; 13 nucleotides line up with TRBD2. The CDR3 length is 14 residues. Trimming took 1 base from V and 9 from J; bases not matched to a gene: 0. Germline CDR1 reads LNHDA; CDR2 reads SQIVND (reference sequence). Here the CDR3 DNA reads TGTGCCAGTAGTATAGGGACTAGCGGGAGTGAGCAGTTCTTC. Translating gives CASSIGTSGSEQFF.

This clonotype was detected ten times or more. The V and J genes are TRBV12-3 or TRBV12-4 and TRBJ2-1; weak D call: TRBD1 (6 bases). Trimming shortened V by 3 bases and J by 6 bases, and 12 bases separated the two germline ends. The CDR3 totals 14 residues. CDR3 nucleotides: TGTGCCAGCAGTTTCAGGGGCGTGGGCAATGAGCAGTTCTTC. It yields the protein CASSFRGVGNEQFF.

Many counts were recorded for this clonotype. This chain joins TRBV10-1 and TRBJ1-1, with D uncertain. V lost 6 bases and J lost 1, with 18 bases in between. CDR3 length: 16 amino acids. Germline V gene lookup returns CDR1 WNHNN and CDR2 SYGVQD (reference sequence). The CDR3 bases are TGCGCCAGCAGGAGGACTGTCCAGAAACCGAACACTGAAGCTTTCTTT. Translation gives CASRRTVQKPNTEAFF.